This T cell receptor beta chain is drawn from a study of blood T cells in healthy people across ages. Using a J-beta primer mix together with a sample-barcoded 5' primer, a second PCR was run for about 7 to 12 cycles. TCRdb reanalysed the 5' RACE reads using MiXCR and keeps one entry per CDR3 protein. The repertoire holds 920,000 or so distinct CDR3 sequences, with around 43% as singletons. Trimming removed 2 bases from V and 2 bases from J; junction bases left unmatched: 6. Germline lookup yields CDR1 GTSNPN and CDR2 SVGIG (reference sequence). This CDR3 spans 15 amino acids. Input material: blood. The receptor comes from a woman aged 60-75 years in good health. This sequence joins TRBV30 and TRBJ1-3; 7 bases agree with TRBD1. The CDR3 bases are TGTGCCTGGAGTCGGGACAGTGGAACTGGAAACACCATATATTTT. It codes for CAWSRDSGTGNTIYF.